This T cell receptor (beta chain) was retrieved from a study of control samples from healthy donors and cancer patients. The method was immunoSEQ multiplex PCR; TCRdb's version includes in-frame clones alone and lacks a portion of them. The sample lists under 130,000 clones; 83% were seen once. V lost 7 bases and J 0 bases, leaving 7 bases between the germline ends. The CDR3 contains 13 residues. Germline loops: CDR1 SNHLY, CDR2 FYNNEI. Specimen: blood. The chain employs TRBV2 and TRBJ1-3; D gene uncertain. The receptor was derived from a woman aged 45-65 years in good health. CDR3 amino acids: CASIRVSGNTIYF. The CDR3 nucleotides are TGTGCCAGCATTCGGGTCTCTGGAAACACCATATATTTT.